This T cell receptor (beta chain) was captured by sequencing in a study of blood T cell repertoires in COVID-19. Across the whole study: Acute and convalescent COVID-19 samples came from the United States, Italy and Spain. T cells, B-cell-depleted T cells, or PBMCs provided the cDNA or gDNA that served as material.

Clinical history as reported by participants underpinned cohort assignment. No more than 2 weeks before study entry, exposed participants had met a case of COVID-19. This table comes from immunoSEQ multiplex PCR, and its TCRdb copy is limited to in-frame clones, with some not included. This table holds roughly 200,000 clones, roughly 84% found once. The ends were cut back, 5 bases at V and 7 bases at J, with 17 bases in the middle. The CDR3 length is 15 residues. The germline V gene has CDR1 SGHAT and CDR2 FQNNGV. V and J are TRBV11-2 and TRBJ1-4, with D unresolved. The sequencing input was PBMCs or T cells enriched from blood (not recorded which). This clonotype originated in a woman younger than 45 who had been exposed to COVID-19. CDR3 sequence (DNA): TGTGCCAGCAGCCCACACCCGGGATGGGCTGAAAAACTGTTTTTT. It encodes CASSPHPGWAEKLFF.